The TCR beta chain under discussion was sequenced for a study of cytotoxic CD8 clonotypes in ibrutinib-treated CLL. About the study: Response specimens were obtained following a median treatment duration of approximately 12 months, with a range of 6 to 36.

Here immunoSEQ multiplex PCR was the method, and the copy in TCRdb shows in-frame clones only, minus some. The profile shows around 130,000 clones, about 85% of them singletons. With respect to this clone: As yet, its antigen is unknown.

The CDR3 has 13 amino acids. CDR1 is KGHSH, CDR2 LQKENI, per germline. The germline V and J ends were trimmed by 3 bases and 10 bases, with 10 bases remaining between them. General study points: Clonality showed a rise at ibrutinib response that reversed toward baseline at progression.

The chain employs TRBV18 and TRBJ1-6; possibly TRBD1 for D (5 bases). This sequence originates from a human donor with chronic lymphocytic leukemia. The sample here was PBMCs, taken after 24 months of ibrutinib treatment. CDR3 region: CASSPGRLSPLHF. Written as DNA, the CDR3 is TGTGCCAGCTCACCGGGACGTCTCTCACCCCTCCACTTT. Complete variable domain (other parts from reference TRBV18 and TRBJ1-6): NAGVMQNPRHLVRRRGQEARLRCSPMKGHSHVYWYRQLPEEGLKFMVYLQKENIIDESGMPKERFSAEFPKEGPSILRIQQVVRGDSAAYFCASSPGRLSPLHFGNGTRLTVT.